This paragraph reports one T cell receptor (beta chain). The antigen is unknown. Profiled with immunoSEQ multiplex PCR; TCRdb holds only in-frame clones, not every one. The table has 350,000 to 500,000 clones, 70% to 90% seen once. As to treatment: roughly 19 received Ad26.COV2.S at low or high dose, single or two shots; several received placebo; per-sample allocation not given. Day 63 following the first vaccine or placebo injection was when the samples were taken. Expressing Wuhan-strain SARS-CoV-2 spike, an Ad26 vector served as the vaccine. This sample is drawn from a study of Ad26.COV2.S vaccination and SARS-CoV-2 variants. In the study overall: By the intramuscular route, Ad26.COV2.S was given once, or twice 56 days apart.

The study, taken as a whole, reports: Responses of spike-specific T cells (both CD8+ and CD4+) reportedly showed substantial breadth after vaccination. There was a possibility that the TCR breadth and depth analyses underestimated total T cell responses.

Germline V gene sequence: CDR1 SNHLY, CDR2 FYNNEI. This CDR3 contains 13 residues. V trimming: 6 bases; J trimming: 3 bases; junction bases outside the gene matches: 4. The rearrangement links TRBV2 to TRBJ1-2; 7 bases agree with TRBD1. Source: peripheral blood, taken in a trial of Ad26.COV2.S vaccine versus placebo. The source is a person between 18 and 59 years old who received the Ad26.COV2.S COVID-19 vaccine or a placebo. CDR3 amino acids: CASSQGGDYGYTF. CDR3 nucleotide sequence: TGTGCCAGCAGCCAGGGGGGTGACTATGGCTACACCTTC.